The clone carrying this T cell receptor beta chain was detected only a few times. Its antigen is currently unknown. Indicated time point: patch test 1, 2 weeks after DPC sensitization. This sample's treatment: therapeutic diphenylcyclopropenone sensitization with weekly scalp DPC. Researchers sampled blood before each patch test went on. This sample is drawn from a study of human T cells and chemical hapten exposure. About the research overall: Patches with 0.01% DPC went on the upper back, and the tests were read at 6 days. Study outcomes and limitations: No shift was seen in TCRs above 1 in 1000 frequency with DPC sensitization.

It was the library that attached unique molecular identifiers to individual cDNA molecules. TCRdb ran MiXCR on the RACE reads and lists one entry per CDR3 protein. The sample has about 340,000 distinct CDR3 sequences; roughly 6.9% are singletons. The CDR3 runs to 13 residues. Trimming cost V 7 bases and J 9 bases; bases outside gene matches: 10. Germline V gene sequence: CDR1 SGDLS, CDR2 YYNGEE. This specimen consisted of whole blood, obtained in connection with sensitization to the hapten diphenylcyclopropenone (DPC). This sequence was found in a woman aged 18-29 years with alopecia areata. Some clones in this sample may be carry-over from other donors' samples. The chain employs TRBV9 and TRBJ2-1; TRBD2 aligns across 7 bases. CDR3 nucleotide sequence: TGTGCCAGCGGAGCGGGGATAGGCGGTGAGCAGTTCTTC. It codes for CASGAGIGGEQFF.